A single sample gave rise to the 23 T cell receptor beta chains below, sequenced in a study of shared clonotypes between healthy human individuals. Using immunoSEQ multiplex PCR, the repertoire was profiled, and TCRdb retains in-frame clones only, with some absent. The repertoire holds some 500,000 clones, with approximately 95% as singletons. The sample consisted of naive CD4+ T cells sorted from blood. Sample subset: CD45RA+ positively selected. The receptors derive from a woman aged 25 to 39 in good health.

The V and J genes are TRBV7-2 and TRBJ2-7; D perhaps matches TRBD2 (6 bases). The CDR3 is 13 residues long. V was pared by 2 bases and J by 6 bases, with 11 bases between. CDR1 and CDR2 (germline): SGHTA, FQGNSA. The DNA for the CDR3 is TGTGCCAGCAGCTTACGGGAGCGTATCGAGCAGTACTTC. Translated: CASSLRERIEQYF.

The chain combines TRBV30 with TRBJ1-2, with 7 bases that match TRBD1. The CDR3 contains 14 residues. Germline V gene lookup returns CDR1 GTSNPN and CDR2 SVGIG (reference sequence). V lost 0 bases to trimming and J lost 5 bases; unmatched junction nucleotides: 6. CDR3 sequence (DNA): TGTGCCTGGAGTGTAACAGGGGATTCTTATGGCTACACCTTC. Residues: CAWSVTGDSYGYTF.

In its sample, this clone was seen once. The gene calls are TRBV28 and TRBJ2-7; no clear D gene. V was shortened by 4 bases and J by 7 bases, with 17 bases between the two germline ends. The germline V gene has CDR1 MDHEN and CDR2 SYDVKM. The CDR3 is 14 residues long. Here the CDR3 DNA reads TGTGCCAGCAGTTCGCCGTCCCGATCGAGGGAGCAGTACTTC. It translates to CASSSPSRSREQYF.

This chain uses TRBV28 with TRBJ1-3; D not resolved. The CDR3 length is 13 residues. Germline lookup yields CDR1 MDHEN and CDR2 SYDVKM. V was pared by 4 bases and J by 6 bases, with 10 bases between. The CDR3 nucleotides read TGTGCCAGCAGTTCCCCGCAGCCAAACACCATATATTTT. It specifies CASSSPQPNTIYF. Based on the CDR3 plus reference TRBV28 and TRBJ1-3, the full variable domain is DVKVTQSSRYLVKRTGEKVFLECVQDMDHENMFWYRQDPGLGLRLIYFSYDVKMKEKGDIPEGYSVSREKKERFSLILESASTNQTSMYLCASSSPQPNTIYFGEGSWLTVV.

The rearrangement links TRBV30 to TRBJ1-2; D remains ambiguous. Germline CDR1 and CDR2: GTSNPN and SVGIG (reference sequence). V was shortened by 5 bases and J by 5 bases, with 12 bases between the two germline ends. This CDR3 has 12 amino acids. CDR3 in amino acids: CAWELLGYGYTF. CDR3 DNA: TGTGCCTGGGAGCTTTTGGGGTATGGCTACACCTTC.

This chain connects TRBV7-2 to TRBJ2-1; 7 bases are a match to TRBD2. CDR3 length: 15 amino acids. The germline V gene encodes CDR1 SGHTA and CDR2 FQGNSA. Germline trimming cut 3 bases from V and 2 bases from J; bases unmatched to any gene: 4. Here the CDR3 DNA reads TGTGCCAGCAGCTTTAGCGGGCAAACCTACAATGAGCAGTTCTTC. Amino acids: CASSFSGQTYNEQFF.

The rearrangement uses TRBV30 and TRBJ2-7, with D maybe TRBD2 (5 bases). The V end lost 4 bases, the J end lost 6 bases, and 16 bases lay between the germline ends. In germline, CDR1 is GTSNPN, CDR2 SVGIG (reference sequence). CDR3 size: 13 residues. This CDR3 is CAWTSSGSGEQYF. DNA of the CDR3: TGTGCCTGGACTAGCTCGGGTTCCGGCGAGCAGTACTTC.

The J gene is TRBJ1-4, the V gene TRBV4-1, with 10 bases matching TRBD1. The CDR3 runs 17 residues. Per the germline V gene, CDR1 is MGHRA and CDR2 is YSYEKL. The V gene end was trimmed by 3 bases and the J gene end by 14 bases; junction bases not matched to a gene: 18. The CDR3 sequence is CASSQTANRDRGRRLFF. The DNA of the CDR3 is TGCGCCAGCAGCCAGACAGCGAACCGGGACAGGGGCCGCCGGCTGTTTTTT.

The count of this clone is one. The V gene is TRBV6-5, the J gene TRBJ2-3; no definite D call. The V end lost 4 bases, the J end lost 4 bases, and 6 bases lay between the germline ends. Germline V gene data show CDR1 as MNHEY and CDR2 as SVGAGI. The CDR3 has 12 residues. This CDR3 is CASSSGADTQYF. The CDR3 DNA reads as TGTGCCAGCAGTTCGGGCGCAGATACGCAGTATTTT.

The chain uses TRBV10-3 and TRBJ1-2; D remains ambiguous. Germline V gene lookup returns CDR1 ENHRY and CDR2 SYGVKD. V dropped 8 bases and J dropped 4 bases, with 17 bases sitting between them. The CDR3 loop spans 14 amino acids. In DNA form, the CDR3 reads TGTGCCATCCGGCGGGAGGGCCAGCCCTATGGCTACACCTTC. It is translated as CAIRREGQPYGYTF.

The rearrangement joins TRBV7-9 to TRBJ2-7, with a possible D match to TRBD1 (5 bases). Trimming removed 5 bases from V and 0 bases from J, with 11 bases in between. CDR3 length equals 14 residues. Per the germline V gene, CDR1 is SEHNR and CDR2 is FQNEAQ (reference sequence). The CDR3 is CASSLFDSSYEQYF. CDR3 sequence (DNA): TGTGCCAGCAGCCTCTTCGACAGCTCCTACGAGCAGTACTTC.

The V and J genes are TRBV7-3 and TRBJ2-2; 7 nucleotides agree with TRBD1. CDR3 length: 14 amino acids. The V segment lost 5 bases and the J segment 3 bases; nucleotides outside the gene matches: 3. The germline V gene encodes CDR1 SGHTA and CDR2 FQGTGA. The CDR3 sequence: CASSTGQHTGELFF. The CDR3 coding sequence is TGTGCCAGCAGCACGGGACAGCACACCGGGGAGCTGTTTTTT.

A remark on this clone: One end of the junction is discordant with germline, which a read error may explain. The rearrangement joins TRBV2 to TRBJ2-5; TRBD1 matches 7 bases. CDR1 and CDR2 (germline): SNHLY, FYNNEI. The CDR3 spans 15 residues. The CDR3 loop is CASSEGGGARETQYF. CDR3 DNA: TGTGCCAGCAGCGAAGGGGGCGGAGCCAGGGAGACCCAGTACTTC.

The chain couples TRBV27 to TRBJ1-4; D might be TRBD1 (5 bases). V lost 5 bases to trimming and J lost 4 bases, with 14 bases between them. In germline, CDR1 is MNHEY, CDR2 SMNVEV (reference sequence). The CDR3 runs to 15 residues. CDR3 nucleotide sequence: TGTGCCAGCAGTCAGACGGCGAGGGGTAATGAAAAACTGTTTTTT. Protein: CASSQTARGNEKLFF.

The V and J genes are TRBV5-1 and TRBJ2-5; 8 bases map to TRBD2. This CDR3 region has 14 residues. Trimming removed 2 bases from V and 4 bases from J; junction bases left unmatched: 4. Germline V CDR1 and CDR2: SGHRS, YFSETQ. The CDR3: CASSFREGRETQYF. The CDR3 region has the DNA TGCGCCAGCAGCTTCCGGGAGGGCCGAGAGACCCAGTACTTC. Drawing the rest from reference TRBV5-1 and TRBJ2-5, the complete variable domain is KAGVTQTPRYLIKTRGQQVTLSCSPISGHRSVSWYQQTPGQGLQFLFEYFSETQRNKGNFPGRFSGRQFSNSRSEMNVSTLELGDSALYLCASSFREGRETQYFGPGTRLLVL.

The chain employs TRBV18 and TRBJ1-5; the D gene is possibly TRBD1 (6 bases). CDR1 is KGHSH and CDR2 is LQKENI in the germline V gene. Between the trimmed V and J ends, which lost 6 bases and 8 bases, there was a span of 11 bases. There are 12 residues in the CDR3. The CDR3 spells CASSQGLEPQHF. The DNA of the CDR3 is TGTGCCAGCTCCCAGGGGTTGGAGCCCCAGCATTTT.

CDR3 in DNA: TGCGCCAGCAGCACCCCCACGGTAGCGGGGCGCTCCTACAATGAGCAGTTCTTC. Encoded protein: CASSTPTVAGRSYNEQFF. This chain connects TRBV5-1 to TRBJ2-1; 8 nucleotides match TRBD2. Looked up from germline, CDR1 is SGHRS and CDR2 is YFSETQ. V trimming: 4 bases; J trimming: 0 bases; junction bases outside the gene matches: 12. The CDR3 runs 18 residues.

This clone was recorded only once. The genes are TRBV9 and TRBJ2-7, with TRBD2 as a possible D gene (5 bases). Trimming cost V 0 bases and J 4 bases, with 14 bases left between them. Germline V gene lookup returns CDR1 SGDLS and CDR2 YYNGEE. The CDR3 contains 15 residues. CDR3 sequence (DNA): TGTGCCAGCAGCGTAGAGTCTAGCAGACATTACGAGCAGTACTTC. Translating it yields CASSVESSRHYEQYF.

Of note for this clone: One end of the junction varies from germline; a read error may be responsible. Here the CDR3 DNA reads TGTGCCAGCAGTGCCCTCCCAGGTAACGATGGCTACACCTTC. Amino acid sequence: CASSALPGNDGYTF. The chain is built from TRBV27 and TRBJ1-2; D is undetermined. CDR3 length equals 14 residues. Germline assignment: CDR1 MNHEY and CDR2 SMNVEV (reference sequence).

The chain combines TRBV4-1 with TRBJ2-7, with 13 bases aligning to TRBD2. The CDR3 extends over 16 amino acids. The junction had 5 bases not matched to a gene; V was cut back by 0 bases and J by 6 bases. Looked up from germline, CDR1 is MGHRA and CDR2 is YSYEKL. For the CDR3, the DNA is TGCGCCAGCAGCCAAGAACCACTAGCGGGAGGGCGCGAGCAGTACTTC. Amino acids: CASSQEPLAGGREQYF.

This clone has just one count. The chain carries TRBV7-9 and TRBJ2-3; D is perhaps TRBD2 (5 bases). Trimming cost V 5 bases and J 5 bases, with 17 bases left between them. Germline V gene data show CDR1 as SEHNR and CDR2 as FQNEAQ (reference sequence). The CDR3 contains 15 residues. CDR3 sequence: CASSPKGSSVDTQYF. CDR3 nucleotide sequence: TGTGCCAGCAGCCCTAAAGGGAGCAGTGTAGATACGCAGTATTTT.

The genes are TRBV28 and TRBJ1-2; no reliable D call. The V end was cut by 8 bases, the J end by 6 bases, with 22 bases between. The CDR3 totals 15 residues. The V gene's germline CDR1 is MDHEN and CDR2 SYDVKM. This CDR3 is CASLSNPREEHGYTF. The CDR3 coding sequence is TGTGCCAGCTTATCGAACCCCCGGGAAGAGCATGGCTACACCTTC.

The sample holds one count of this clone. The rearrangement links TRBV29-1 to TRBJ2-1; D remains unclear. Germline V gene sequence: CDR1 SQVTM, CDR2 ANQGSEA. V dropped 6 bases and J dropped 1 base, with 7 bases sitting between them. The CDR3 extends over 12 amino acids. The CDR3 nucleotides are TGCAGCGTATTCGGGTCCTACAATGAGCAGTTCTTC. This translates into CSVFGSYNEQFF.